The following is a TCR beta chain sequence with its context. Its antigen target is currently unknown. No much larger clone exists at a distance of one base, and base qualities are not known. Looking up the germline V gene yields CDR1 SGHTA and CDR2 FQGNSA. V was cut back by 1 base and J by 0 bases, leaving a gap of 13 bases between them. Measured from the cysteine to the phenylalanine, the CDR3 is 18 residues long. The only DNA kept is the CDR3, 54 bases in frame from the first base. Using the deep immunoSEQ assay, TCR CDR3 regions were amplified from genomic DNA by multiplex PCR. Extracted genomic DNA from each cell subset was distributed evenly across all wells of several immunoSEQ 96-well plates, and each plate was treated as a replicate. For sorted subsets, around 0.2 ug of genomic DNA, equivalent to some 30,000 T cell genomes, went into each replicate PCR. Purified libraries were measured with a Qubit 3.0 fluorometer, size-checked on a Bioanalyzer 2100, and measured again with the KAPA Library Quantification kit. A separate single-read 150-cycle Illumina NextSeq 550 flow cell was used to sequence each immunoSEQ 96-well plate. The paper's processing steps were these. Because the immunoSEQ output held only junctional sequences and lacked quality scores, the filtering could not match the filtering applied to full-length reads. Sequences were annotated with PyIR, a Python wrapper for IgBLAST v1.9, using IMGT germline references to assign V/J genes and CDR3. Reads with weak V/J assignments (E-value above 1e-6), missing CDR3, stop codons, out-of-frame junctions, or ambiguous translated residues were removed. A V3J clonotype was defined by an identical inferred V gene, J gene, and CDR3 amino acid sequence. The percentage overlap between two repertoires was calculated by dividing the number of shared unique clonotypes by the size of the smaller repertoire. Three approaches were used to assess repertoire richness: RTK rarefaction, the Chao1 estimator, and Recon v2.1 estimates of unobserved clonotypes. Generation probabilities for all TCRbeta clonotypes obtained by the gDNA method from a handful of donors were computed using OLGA. The table comes from immuneACCESS by way of TCRdb, which keeps in-frame sequences with V and J called. Part of the clones is missing from these tables; in studies checked, under half for an unresolved V gene and the rest for unknown reasons. That table supplies the V and J calls and clone size; D and trimming were determined from the DNA. The sample table holds roughly 1.5 million clones, of which 95% to 99% were seen once. About 0.4% of the sample is held by the ten biggest clonotypes.

The donors were healthy, HIV-negative adults with no recently reported acute infections or vaccinations. Every donor was a Caucasian adult residing in Nashville, Tennessee, USA. CD4+ T cells were enriched through magnetic negative selection, after which naive cells were positively selected on CD45RA and the remaining negative fraction served as the memory subset. Blood was obtained by leukapheresis, after which PBMCs were separated by Ficoll-Histopaque density gradient centrifugation and cryopreserved in liquid nitrogen vapor phase. Analytical flow cytometry was used to check the purity and quantity of each magnetically sorted T cell population. Each sorted fraction had its genomic DNA isolated and then quantified by UV absorbance on a Nanodrop 2000c. The sample belongs to a study of shared clonotypes between healthy human individuals (dated by TCRdb to 2020 to 2022). Background for the entire study: Two women and a few men aged 18 to 49 years were included in the cohort. For each donor, three plates each were used for CD4 naive and CD4 memory, two plates were used for CD8 naive, and one plate was used for CD8 memory. To estimate repertoire size and how much clonotypes are shared between individuals, the study performed deep sequencing of blood TCR repertoires from five healthy adults. Different laboratories and diverse techniques were used to prepare libraries and sequence TCR repertoires, to increase sequencing depth and limit assay-specific biases. Each donor's leukapheresis produced roughly between roughly 0.85 and 9 billion PBMCs. Beyond this particular receptor, the publication reports: Compared with non-shared clonotypes, the clonotypes found in all four sorted-subset donors had higher generation probabilities. Even with the large sequencing depth, rarefaction of the sorted-subset datasets indicated that sequencing was incomplete. Across a handful of donors, around 5% of naive CD4, approximately 3.5% of naive CD8, 2% to 2.5% of memory CD4, and 0.4% of memory CD8 clonotypes were shared. Pairwise subsampling indicated that sequencing depth was expected to affect the degree of clonotype sharing among donors. Estimated clonotype richness was generally larger for naive than for memory subsets. Sampling was restricted to blood, and TCR repertoires in tissue are likely to differ from TCR repertoires in blood. The small number of donors limited the genetic and exposure-history diversity represented.

The rearranged chain carries TRBV7-2 and TRBJ2-6; TRBD2 is a possible D gene, resting on 5 matching bases. The source is a man aged 25-45 years in good health. Sequencing was done on a sample of naive CD4+ T cells sorted from blood. Reading the label with the study, this specimen's cell subset or site is: CD45RA+ positively selected. The CDR3 protein: CASSLGGSAISGANVLTF. The sequenced DNA: TGTGCCAGCAGCTTAGGAGGGTCGGCTATCTCTGGGGCCAACGTCCTGACTTTC.